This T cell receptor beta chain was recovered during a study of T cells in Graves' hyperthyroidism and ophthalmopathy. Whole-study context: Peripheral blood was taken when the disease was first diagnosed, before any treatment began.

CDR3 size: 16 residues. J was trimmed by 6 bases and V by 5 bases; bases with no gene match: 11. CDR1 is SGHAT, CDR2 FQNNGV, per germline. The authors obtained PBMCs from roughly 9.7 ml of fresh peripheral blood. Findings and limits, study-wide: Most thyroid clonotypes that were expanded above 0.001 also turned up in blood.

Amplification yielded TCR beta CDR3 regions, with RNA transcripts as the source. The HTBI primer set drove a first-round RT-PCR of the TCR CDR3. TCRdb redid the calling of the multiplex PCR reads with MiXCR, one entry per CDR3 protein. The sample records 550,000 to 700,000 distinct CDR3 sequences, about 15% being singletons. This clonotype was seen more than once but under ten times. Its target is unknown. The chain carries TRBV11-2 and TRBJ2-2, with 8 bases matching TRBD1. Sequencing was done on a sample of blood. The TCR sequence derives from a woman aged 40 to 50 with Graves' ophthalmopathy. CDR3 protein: CASSGGQGYFSGELFF. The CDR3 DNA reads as TGTGCCAGCAGCGGAGGACAGGGCTACTTCTCCGGGGAGCTGTTTTTT.